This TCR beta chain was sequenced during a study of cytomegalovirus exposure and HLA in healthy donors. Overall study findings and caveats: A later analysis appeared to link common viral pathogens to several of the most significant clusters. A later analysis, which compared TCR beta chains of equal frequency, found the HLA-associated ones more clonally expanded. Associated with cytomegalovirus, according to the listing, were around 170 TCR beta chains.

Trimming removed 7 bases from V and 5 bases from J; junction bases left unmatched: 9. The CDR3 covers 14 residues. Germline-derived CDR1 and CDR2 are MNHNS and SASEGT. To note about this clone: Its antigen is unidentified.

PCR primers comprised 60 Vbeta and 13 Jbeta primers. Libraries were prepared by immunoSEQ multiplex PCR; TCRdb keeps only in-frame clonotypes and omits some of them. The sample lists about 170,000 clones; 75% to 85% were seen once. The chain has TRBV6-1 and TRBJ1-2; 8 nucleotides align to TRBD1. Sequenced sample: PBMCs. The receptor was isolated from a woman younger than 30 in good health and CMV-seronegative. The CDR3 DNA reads TGTGCCAGCACTTCCGGGACAGGATATTATGGCTACACCTTC. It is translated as CASTSGTGYYGYTF.